Below, 29 T cell receptor beta chains from the same sample are listed, as sequenced in a study of T cell responses to AZD1222 COVID-19 vaccine. Data came from immunoSEQ multiplex PCR; TCRdb stores just in-frame clones and leaves some out. The data hold 25,000 to 30,000 clones, with more than 85% observed a single time. The specimen comprised peripheral blood, sampled on day 0 of AZD1222 vaccination. These receptors originate from an adult in good health.

This clone was seen a single time. The V gene is TRBV28, the J gene TRBJ1-1; no definite D call. The ends were cut back, 2 bases at V and 6 bases at J, with 16 bases in the middle. In germline, CDR1 is MDHEN, CDR2 SYDVKM. The CDR3 length is 15 residues. The DNA of the CDR3 is TGTGCCAGCAGTTTAAGGGAGGGTTGGAGGGCTGAAGCTTTCTTT. Its translation: CASSLREGWRAEAFF.

The chain uses TRBV2 and TRBJ1-1; D is undetermined. Germline CDR1 SNHLY, CDR2 FYNNEI. This CDR3 spans 11 amino acids. V lost 8 bases, J lost 1 base, and 5 bases lay in between. The DNA of the CDR3 is TGTGCCAGCCAGAGGAACACTGAAGCTTTCTTT. This gives the protein CASQRNTEAFF.

The chain recombines TRBV12-3 or TRBV12-4 with TRBJ1-2, with a tentative D call TRBD1 (5 bases). Trimming pared 7 bases from V and 2 bases from J, leaving 11 bases between. The CDR3 contains 13 residues. CDR3 sequence: CASNVKGNYGYTF. The CDR3, as DNA: TGTGCCAGCAATGTCAAGGGGAACTATGGCTACACCTTC.

The V and J genes are TRBV9 and TRBJ1-1; a possible D gene is TRBD1 (5 bases). This CDR3 spans 12 amino acids. Germline values: CDR1 SGDLS, CDR2 YYNGEE. The V end lost 4 bases, the J end lost 7 bases, and 11 bases lay between the germline ends. CDR3 nucleotide sequence: TGTGCCAGCAGCCCCCAGAGGGGTGAAGCTTTCTTT. It yields the protein CASSPQRGEAFF.

This chain uses TRBV13 with TRBJ2-7, with no clear D. Germline loops: CDR1 PRHDT, CDR2 FYEKMQ (reference sequence). There are 12 residues in the CDR3. V gave up 5 bases and J gave up 3 bases, with 8 bases separating them. CDR3 nucleotide sequence: TGTGCCAGCAGCGTCGGCCGCTACGAGCAGTACTTC. This gives the protein CASSVGRYEQYF.

The CDR3 sequence: CASRRTGDDSPLHF. The CDR3 nucleotides read TGTGCCAGCAGGCGGACAGGGGACGATTCACCCCTCCACTTT. The genes are TRBV4-2 and TRBJ1-6; 9 nucleotides line up with TRBD1. This CDR3 has 14 residues. In germline, CDR1 is LGHNA, CDR2 YNFKEQ. V shed 6 bases and J 8 bases; nucleotides not matched to a gene: 5.

CDR3 amino acids: CASSYGTTRDTEAFF. The CDR3 nucleotides read TGTGCCAGCAGTTACGGGACGACAAGGGACACTGAAGCTTTCTTT. V and J are TRBV6-5 and TRBJ1-1; a possible D gene is TRBD1 (5 bases). The CDR3 extends over 15 amino acids. V was shortened by 2 bases and J by 3 bases, with 13 bases between the two germline ends. Germline V lookup: CDR1 MNHEY, CDR2 SVGAGI.

CDR3 DNA sequence: TGTGCCAGCAGCGGCTCGGGGGACTATGGCTACACCTTC. This translates into CASSGSGDYGYTF. The V gene is TRBV9, the J gene TRBJ1-2; possible D gene TRBD1, 5 bases. V shed 3 bases and J shed 3 bases, with 9 bases lying between them. Per germline, CDR1 SGDLS and CDR2 YYNGEE. The CDR3 contains 13 residues. Supplemented by reference TRBV9 and TRBJ1-2, the full variable domain reads DSGVTQTPKHLITATGQRVTLRCSPRSGDLSVYWYQQSLDQGLQFLIQYYNGEERAKGNILERFSAQQFPDLHSELNLSSLELGDSALYFCASSGSGDYGYTFGSGTRLTVV.

The chain joins TRBV29-1 to TRBJ1-1, with D tentatively TRBD1 (6 bases). Germline CDR1 is SQVTM and CDR2 is ANQGSEA. The V gene lost 7 bases and the J gene lost 4 bases, with 13 bases spanning the gap. CDR3 length equals 12 residues. The CDR3 nucleotides read TGCAGCGCCCGACAGGAGGGCACTGAAGCTTTCTTT. Translating gives CSARQEGTEAFF. Full variable domain (missing parts from reference TRBV29-1 and TRBJ1-1): SAVISQKPSRDICQRGTSLTIQCQVDSQVTMMFWYRQQPGQSLTLIATANQGSEATYESGFVIDKFPISRPNLTFSTLTVSNMSPEDSSIYLCSARQEGTEAFFGQGTRLTVV.

This chain connects TRBV4-3 to TRBJ2-1; 9 positions match TRBD1. This CDR3 spans 15 amino acids. Germline-derived CDR1 and CDR2 are LGHNA and YSLEER. After removal of 5 bases from V and 7 bases from J, the junction contained 9 bases not matched to a gene. CDR3 amino acids: CASSLGTGMGNEQFF. The CDR3 DNA follows: TGCGCCAGCAGCTTGGGGACAGGGATGGGAAATGAGCAGTTCTTC.

This chain uses TRBV9 with TRBJ2-7; the match to TRBD1 covers 9 bases. The CDR3 has 15 amino acids. Germline values: CDR1 SGDLS, CDR2 YYNGEE. Trimming removed 0 bases from V and 3 bases from J; junction bases left unmatched: 4. The CDR3 DNA is TGTGCCAGCAGCGTAGCCGGGACAGGGAACTACGAGCAGTACTTC. It specifies CASSVAGTGNYEQYF.

The chain joins TRBV20-1 to TRBJ1-2; D unclear. Trimming pared 3 bases from V and 2 bases from J, leaving 16 bases between. The CDR3 runs 15 residues. Germline CDR1 is DFQATT and CDR2 is SNEGSKA (reference sequence). CDR3 in amino acids: CSASDATTGNYGYTF. The CDR3 bases are TGCAGTGCTAGTGACGCGACAACCGGAAACTATGGCTACACCTTC.

This clone was counted once. The V and J genes are TRBV7-6 and TRBJ2-1; 10 nucleotides align to TRBD2. Per germline, CDR1 SGHVS and CDR2 FNYEAQ. The CDR3 runs to 15 residues. The V and J ends lost 6 bases and 8 bases, in that order; junction bases with no gene match: 10. In nucleotides, the CDR3 is TGTGCCAGCAGGAGAGGACTAGCGGTTGTCGATGAGCAGTTCTTC. Translated, it gives CASRRGLAVVDEQFF. The variable domain in full, with the rest retrieved from reference TRBV7-6 and TRBJ2-1, is GAGVSQSPRYKVTKRGQDVALRCDPISGHVSLYWYRQALGQGPEFLTYFNYEAQQDKSGLPNDRFSAERPEGSISTLTIQRTEQRDSAMYRCASRRGLAVVDEQFFGPGTRLTVL.

The chain couples TRBV19 to TRBJ2-7, with TRBD2 matching 11 bases. Trimming at V came to 4 bases and at J to 5 bases, leaving 7 bases not matched to a gene. There are 15 residues in the CDR3. Germline-derived CDR1 and CDR2 are LNHDA and SQIVND (reference sequence). The CDR3 region has the DNA TGTGCCAGTAGTACTATAGCGGGAGGGCGCCACGAGCAGTACTTC. This gives the protein CASSTIAGGRHEQYF.

This chain uses TRBV11-2 with TRBJ1-5, with D hard to call. CDR3 length: 11 amino acids. Trimming took 0 bases from V and 6 from J, leaving 0 bases between them. Per germline, CDR1 SGHAT and CDR2 FQNNGV. CDR3 residues: CASSLDQPQHF. CDR3 sequence (DNA): TGTGCCAGCAGCTTAGATCAGCCCCAGCATTTT.

V usage is TRBV24-1 and J usage is TRBJ2-1, with TRBD2 identical over 14 bases. Germline CDR1 KGHDR, CDR2 SFDVKD. This CDR3 contains 15 residues. V shed 5 bases, J shed 8 bases, and the junction held 4 bases outside the gene matches. The CDR3 protein is CATSGGTSGSDEQFF. CDR3 coding DNA: TGTGCCACCAGTGGTGGGACTAGCGGGAGTGATGAGCAGTTCTTC.

The rearrangement links TRBV5-1 to TRBJ2-1; maybe TRBD1 (5 bases). The ends were cut back, 3 bases at V and 4 bases at J, with 11 bases in the middle. The CDR3 runs to 14 residues. Per germline, CDR1 SGHRS and CDR2 YFSETQ. CDR3 nucleotide sequence: TGCGCCAGCAGCTCAGGGCATCAGTACAATGAGCAGTTCTTC. It translates to CASSSGHQYNEQFF.

This rearrangement joins TRBV19 to TRBJ2-1, with 7 bases lining up with TRBD2. The CDR3 totals 14 residues. Germline-derived CDR1 and CDR2 are LNHDA and SQIVND (reference sequence). Trimming removed 5 bases from V and 0 bases from J; junction bases left unmatched: 1. DNA for the CDR3: TGTGCCAGTAGTCTAGCGGCCTCCTACAATGAGCAGTTCTTC. Its translation is CASSLAASYNEQFF. The full variable domain, its missing parts supplied by reference TRBV19 and TRBJ2-1, is DGGITQSPKYLFRKEGQNVTLSCEQNLNHDAMYWYRQDPGQGLRLIYYSQIVNDFQKGDIAEGYSVSREKKESFPLTVTSAQKNPTAFYLCASSLAASYNEQFFGPGTRLTVL.

The DNA of the CDR3 is TGTGCCAGCAGTGAAAGTAGGGCAGCCACAGATACGCAGTATTTT. It yields the protein CASSESRAATDTQYF. The rearrangement links TRBV6-4 to TRBJ2-3; D gene unclear. The CDR3 is made up of 15 amino acids. Germline CDR1 MRHNA, CDR2 SNTAGT. V gave up 3 bases and J gave up 2 bases, with 12 bases separating them.

This clone was observed a few times. This chain joins TRBV2 and TRBJ1-1; possible D gene TRBD1, 5 bases. CDR1 is SNHLY and CDR2 is FYNNEI in the germline V gene. This CDR3 spans 14 amino acids. V was clipped by 8 bases and J by 0 bases, with 13 bases between them. The chain's CDR3 is CASVTGAVNTEAFF. CDR3 DNA sequence: TGTGCCAGCGTCACCGGGGCGGTGAACACTGAAGCTTTCTTT.

In regard to this clone: One junction end disagrees with the germline gene, perhaps due to a read error. The V gene is TRBV28, the J gene TRBJ2-7, with D uncertain. The CDR3 length is 10 residues. Germline V gives CDR1 MDHEN, CDR2 SYDVKM. The CDR3 DNA reads as TGTGCCAGCAGCTTATACGAGCAGTACTTC. Translated, it gives CASSLYEQYF.

The chain has TRBV28 and TRBJ1-2; 9 nucleotides align to TRBD1. J was trimmed by 2 bases and V by 3 bases; bases with no gene match: 1. CDR1 and CDR2 (germline): MDHEN, SYDVKM. There are 14 residues in the CDR3. DNA for the CDR3: TGTGCCAGCAGTTTCGGGACAGGGAACTATGGCTACACCTTC. Residues: CASSFGTGNYGYTF.

This clone was detected only once. The chain combines TRBV3-1 (or the pseudogene TRBV3-2) with TRBJ1-5; D not certain. Germline V CDR1 and CDR2: LGHDT, YNNKEL (reference sequence). The CDR3 has 13 amino acids. With 2 bases removed from V and 0 bases from J, the gap between germline ends came to 2 bases. CDR3 sequence: CASSQRSNQPQHF. The CDR3 DNA is TGTGCCAGCAGCCAACGTAGCAATCAGCCCCAGCATTTT.

The chain recombines TRBV3-1 (or the pseudogene TRBV3-2) with TRBJ2-5; TRBD1 or TRBD2 may be the D gene (5 bases each). The CDR3 totals 18 residues. Deletions cut 0 bases from V and 7 bases from J, with 24 bases between. CDR1 and CDR2 (germline): LGHDT, YNNKEL (reference sequence). The CDR3 coding sequence is TGTGCCAGCAGCCAAGATTATTATGAGGGAAGTCAGGGCGGGACCCAGTACTTC. This translates into CASSQDYYEGSQGGTQYF.

The chain uses TRBV6-2 or TRBV6-3 and TRBJ1-1; TRBD1 matches at 8 bases. CDR3 length: 15 amino acids. Germline V CDR1 and CDR2: MNHEY, SVGEGT. Trimming cost V 6 bases and J 4 bases; bases outside gene matches: 10. In DNA, the CDR3 is TGTGCCAGCAGCAGACAGGGGAGGGGTGGCACTGAAGCTTTCTTT. It yields the protein CASSRQGRGGTEAFF.

The chain carries TRBV12-3 or TRBV12-4 and TRBJ2-2; D is unresolved. V shed 3 bases and J shed 5 bases, with 4 bases lying between them. The CDR3 spans 12 residues. In DNA form, the CDR3 reads TGTGCCAGCAGTTTGGGAACCGGGGAGCTGTTTTTT. As protein: CASSLGTGELFF.

The V call is TRBV18, the J call TRBJ2-7; D is possibly TRBD1 or TRBD2 (5 bases each). The ends were cut back, 4 bases at V and 3 bases at J, with 22 bases in the middle. The CDR3 length is 17 residues. Germline V gene sequence: CDR1 KGHSH, CDR2 LQKENI. The CDR3 coding sequence is TGTGCCAGCTCACAGCGCCTTGTGGGACGTACGTACTACGAGCAGTACTTC. This translates into CASSQRLVGRTYYEQYF.

V gene TRBV3-1 (or the pseudogene TRBV3-2) combines with J gene TRBJ1-5, with D hard to call. Germline loops: CDR1 LGHDT, CDR2 YNNKEL (reference sequence). The length of the CDR3 is 14 residues. V was shortened by 0 bases and J by 7 bases, with 10 bases between the two germline ends. CDR3 residues: CASSQDTSYQPQHF. CDR3 sequence (DNA): TGTGCCAGCAGCCAAGATACTAGTTACCAGCCCCAGCATTTT.

The rearrangement links TRBV19 to TRBJ2-5, with TRBD1 matching over 10 bases. Germline-derived CDR1 and CDR2 are LNHDA and SQIVND (reference sequence). The junction had 5 bases not matched to a gene; V was cut back by 3 bases and J by 4 bases. The CDR3 extends over 15 amino acids. CDR3 sequence: CASSIRGTGVETQYF. The CDR3 nucleotides read TGTGCCAGTAGTATTAGGGGGACAGGGGTAGAGACCCAGTACTTC.